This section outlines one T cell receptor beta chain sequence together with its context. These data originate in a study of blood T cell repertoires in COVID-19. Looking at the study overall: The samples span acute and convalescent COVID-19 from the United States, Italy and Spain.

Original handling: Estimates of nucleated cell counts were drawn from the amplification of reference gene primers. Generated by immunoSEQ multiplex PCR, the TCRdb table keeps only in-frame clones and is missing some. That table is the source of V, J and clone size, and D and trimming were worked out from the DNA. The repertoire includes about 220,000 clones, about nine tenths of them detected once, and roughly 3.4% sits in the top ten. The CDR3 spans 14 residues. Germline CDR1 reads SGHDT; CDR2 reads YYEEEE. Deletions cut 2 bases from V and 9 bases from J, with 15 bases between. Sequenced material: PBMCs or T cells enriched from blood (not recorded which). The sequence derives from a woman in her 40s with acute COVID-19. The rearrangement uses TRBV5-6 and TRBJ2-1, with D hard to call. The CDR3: CASSLAGETLEQFF. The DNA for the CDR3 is TGTGCCAGCAGCTTAGCTGGAGAGACCCTTGAGCAGTTCTTC.